This TCR beta chain was sequenced during a study of identical twins. General study results and limits: The presence of invariant MAIT and iNKT cells could partly confound analyses of zero-insertion sequences. The study based its conclusions on cross-sectional statistical analysis and did not follow the same donors.

Remarks on this clonotype: As yet, its antigen is unknown.

TCRdb used MiXCR to reprocess the 5' RACE reads, holding one entry per CDR3 protein. In the table there are fewer than 650,000 distinct CDR3 sequences, 9% to 10% of which are singletons. Trimming removed 4 bases at V and 0 bases at J, with 16 bases between. Looked up from germline, CDR1 is SGDLS and CDR2 is YYNGEE. The CDR3 extends over 16 amino acids. Another study also made use of these data, one on yellow fever vaccine responses in identical twins.

The sequencing input was PBMCs. This clonotype originated in a young woman in good health. This chain links TRBV9 with TRBJ1-1; no firm D call. The CDR3 protein is CASSPVVSALNTEAFF. The CDR3, as DNA: TGTGCCAGCAGCCCAGTAGTCTCCGCTCTGAACACTGAAGCTTTCTTT.